The 11 T cell receptor beta chains given below trace back to one sample, sequenced in a study of T cell responses to AZD1222 COVID-19 vaccine. This table comes from immunoSEQ multiplex PCR, and its TCRdb copy is limited to in-frame clones, with some not included. The table shows about 220,000 clones, with about 93% occurring only once. The sample here was peripheral blood, taken on day 0 of MenACWY control vaccination. All receptors derive from an adult in good health.

This clone was seen a single time. The rearrangement uses TRBV14 and TRBJ2-1; 11 nucleotides line up with TRBD2. This CDR3 has 14 residues. The junction had 6 bases not matched to a gene; V was cut back by 5 bases and J by 9 bases. Germline values: CDR1 SGHDN, CDR2 FVKESK. The CDR3 spells CASSLAGGRVEQFF. DNA of the CDR3: TGTGCCAGCAGCTTAGCGGGGGGGCGTGTTGAGCAGTTCTTC.

The chain recombines TRBV6-4 with TRBJ2-3, with D unresolved. The V and J ends lost 0 bases and 5 bases respectively, with 6 bases between them. Germline CDR1 and CDR2: MRHNA and SNTAGT. CDR3 length: 13 residues. CDR3 sequence reads: CASSDSFRDTQYF. CDR3 nucleotides: TGTGCCAGCAGTGACTCATTCAGAGATACGCAGTATTTT.

V is TRBV19 and J is TRBJ1-1, with 7 bases identical to TRBD1. The trim removed 3 bases at V and 0 bases at J, leaving 7 bases unmatched. This CDR3 comprises 16 residues. Germline-derived CDR1 and CDR2 are LNHDA and SQIVND (reference sequence). The CDR3, as DNA: TGTGCCAGTAGTATGTACAGCACAGGGGTGAACACTGAAGCTTTCTTT. Encoded protein: CASSMYSTGVNTEAFF. Full variable domain (outside the CDR3, taken from reference TRBV19 and TRBJ1-1): DGGITQSPKYLFRKEGQNVTLSCEQNLNHDAMYWYRQDPGQGLRLIYYSQIVNDFQKGDIAEGYSVSREKKESFPLTVTSAQKNPTAFYLCASSMYSTGVNTEAFFGQGTRLTVV.

The chain uses TRBV7-2 and TRBJ1-2, with 7 bases identical to TRBD1. Germline V CDR1 and CDR2: SGHTA, FQGNSA. V trimming: 0 bases; J trimming: 2 bases; junction bases outside the gene matches: 6. CDR3 length equals 16 residues. The CDR3 region has the DNA TGTGCCAGCAGCTTAGCTCCGGGACAGTTAAACTATGGCTACACCTTC. Translated, it gives CASSLAPGQLNYGYTF.

The V call is TRBV28, the J call TRBJ1-6, with 11 bases matching TRBD1. J gave up 9 bases and V 6 bases, and 1 base lay outside the gene matches. The CDR3 covers 13 residues. The V gene's germline CDR1 is MDHEN and CDR2 SYDVKM. The CDR3 region is CASRGQGASPLHF. The CDR3 nucleotides read TGTGCCAGCAGAGGACAGGGGGCTTCACCCCTCCACTTT.

The rearrangement links TRBV4-3 to TRBJ1-2; D is possibly TRBD1 (5 bases). Germline V CDR1 and CDR2: LGHNA, YSLEER. The CDR3 totals 15 residues. Trimming removed 0 bases from V and 4 bases from J, with 12 bases in between. The CDR3 region has the DNA TGCGCCAGCAGCCAAGATCTTTGGGGCGGCTATGGCTACACCTTC. The encoded protein is CASSQDLWGGYGYTF.

The rearrangement links TRBV19 to TRBJ1-1; D is uncertain. V was clipped by 2 bases and J by 6 bases, with 7 bases between them. The CDR3 spans 12 residues. Germline assignment: CDR1 LNHDA and CDR2 SQIVND (reference sequence). This CDR3 is CASSIQDAEAFF. CDR3 DNA: TGTGCCAGTAGTATACAAGATGCTGAAGCTTTCTTT.

The chain has TRBV30 and TRBJ1-5, with D perhaps matching TRBD1 (5 bases). This CDR3 comprises 13 residues. Germline V gene data show CDR1 as GTSNPN and CDR2 as SVGIG (reference sequence). V lost 1 base, J lost 6 bases, and 10 bases lay in between. In DNA, the CDR3 is TGTGCCTGGAGTGCCGGAGGGACTCAGCCCCAGCATTTT. This encodes CAWSAGGTQPQHF.

The V and J genes are TRBV3-1 (or the pseudogene TRBV3-2) and TRBJ1-6; D possibly corresponds to TRBD1 (6 bases). Germline V gene lookup returns CDR1 LGHDT and CDR2 YNNKEL (reference sequence). The CDR3 contains 16 residues. Trimming cost V 1 base and J 5 bases, with 12 bases left between them. CDR3 sequence: CASSQVGHRNNSPLHF. In nucleotides, the CDR3 is TGTGCCAGCAGCCAAGTGGGACACCGCAATAATTCACCCCTCCACTTT.

The genes are TRBV27 and TRBJ2-1; 9 bases map to TRBD2. There are 16 residues in the CDR3. Per germline, CDR1 MNHEY and CDR2 SMNVEV (reference sequence). The V gene end was trimmed by 0 bases and the J gene end by 13 bases; junction bases not matched to a gene: 13. CDR3 sequence reads: CASSLSSAGGPGDQFF. As DNA, the CDR3 is TGTGCCAGCAGTTTATCTTCGGCGGGGGGGCCAGGTGATCAGTTCTTC.

This clone occurred once. Distinct nucleotide sequences in the sample also encode this CDR3. V and J are TRBV19 and TRBJ1-2, with D possibly matching TRBD1 (6 bases). Deletions cut 6 bases from V and 2 bases from J, with 10 bases between. CDR3 length equals 13 residues. Per germline, CDR1 LNHDA and CDR2 SQIVND (reference sequence). This chain's CDR3 is CASRRTANYGYTF. CDR3 coding DNA: TGTGCCAGTAGGAGGACAGCGAACTATGGCTACACCTTC. The entire variable domain, with the rest obtained from reference TRBV19 and TRBJ1-2, is as follows: DGGITQSPKYLFRKEGQNVTLSCEQNLNHDAMYWYRQDPGQGLRLIYYSQIVNDFQKGDIAEGYSVSREKKESFPLTVTSAQKNPTAFYLCASRRTANYGYTFGSGTRLTVV.